The sequence of this T cell receptor (beta chain) was determined in a study of control samples from healthy donors and cancer patients. Profiled with immunoSEQ multiplex PCR; TCRdb holds only in-frame clones, not every one. The sample contains 88,000 or so clones, around 94% of which appear only once. This clone has only one observation. The TCR sequence derives from a woman aged 18 to 35 in good health. The sample taken for sequencing was blood.

The CDR3 DNA follows: TGTGCCAGCAGCCCGTCCTCCTATAATTCACCCCTCCACTTT. It translates to CASSPSSYNSPLHF. The chain links TRBV7-6 to TRBJ1-6; the D is unclear. Germline-derived CDR1 and CDR2 are SGHVS and FNYEAQ. The CDR3 covers 14 residues. Trimming took off 5 bases at V and 0 bases at J, with 5 bases between the two ends.